This T cell receptor beta chain came from a study of CD8 T cells in Susac syndrome (dated by TCRdb to about 2019). At the level of the whole study: Whether CD8+ T cell activation and differentiation in Susac syndrome was antigen driven was tested using repertoire sequencing. The clonality of the CD8+ T cell repertoire was compared across 12 healthy donors, about 14 Susac syndrome patients and under 18 multiple sclerosis patients.

Peripheral blood CD8+ and CD4+ T cells from healthy donors, Susac syndrome patients and multiple sclerosis patients were profiled by high-throughput TCR beta sequencing. The multiple sclerosis controls were treatment-naive patients whose relapsing-remitting disease, either stable or active, fulfilled the revised McDonald criteria. Bulk CD8+ and CD4+ T cells were purified by magnetic negative isolation, whereas CD8+ TEMRA cells were enriched by FACS. Blood was collected in EDTA tubes and processed within 24 hours, with PBMCs isolated through density gradient centrifugation. PBMCs intended for TCR sequencing were cryopreserved in liquid nitrogen and were subsequently thawed in a 37 degrees C water bath. A purity of at least 90% was achieved for sorted or isolated CD4+, CD8+ and CD8+ TEMRA cells. About this clonotype itself: Its specific antigen is unknown. No base-level quality is on record; no much larger clone is a single base apart.

RNA was extracted using the RNeasy kit, and roughly 0.5 to 1 ug of the RNA was reverse transcribed with random hexamers. The immunoSEQ multiplex PCR assay, covering 54 Vbeta and 13 Jbeta segments, was used to amplify TCR beta CDR3 regions. To correct PCR amplification bias, a synthetic template baseline was used for both primer optimization and computational correction. As for the authors' bioinformatics: Reads were annotated to V, D and J genes according to IMGT and were analyzed with immunoSEQ Analyzer, with only productive sequences retained. Clonality was computed as one minus Shannon entropy normalized by log2 of the number of productive unique sequences. For each patient and control, public and private clones were evaluated within the 100 most prevalent clones. Susac-specific clones were defined as absent from healthy and MS cohorts, some 1,000 published viral clones and other ImmuneACCESS disease sequences. TCRdb reprocessing: public reads trimmed at Q25 with fastp, clones called with MiXCR, in-frame beta chains kept. Rows are unified per CDR3 protein, each entry keeping the most common DNA and genes. TCRdb, rather than the study authors, made the V and J calls. This sample lists 400,000 or so distinct CDR3 sequences; around 85% were detected once. Of the sample, more than 0.09% is held by the ten largest clones.

Beyond this particular receptor, the publication reports: The study acknowledged that relatively few individuals were included in the TCR sequencing and HLA analysis.

Sequencing input: CD8+ T cells from PBMCs. The TCR sequence derives from a human donor with multiple sclerosis.

The CDR3 protein: CASSPHGGNSGNTIYF. At the DNA level, the sequence is TGTGCCAGCAGCCCACATGGGGGAAACTCTGGAAACACCATATATTTT. The chain joins TRBV7-9 to TRBJ1-3; perhaps TRBD1 is the D gene, with 5 bases matching. CDR1 and CDR2 are drawn from the germline V gene (reference sequence): SEHNR, FQNEAQ. Deletion took 5 bases off V and 0 bases off J, with a span of 14 bases between the germline ends. From the cysteine through the phenylalanine, the CDR3 covers 16 amino acids. Only CDR3 DNA remains: 48 bases, in frame from the first base.